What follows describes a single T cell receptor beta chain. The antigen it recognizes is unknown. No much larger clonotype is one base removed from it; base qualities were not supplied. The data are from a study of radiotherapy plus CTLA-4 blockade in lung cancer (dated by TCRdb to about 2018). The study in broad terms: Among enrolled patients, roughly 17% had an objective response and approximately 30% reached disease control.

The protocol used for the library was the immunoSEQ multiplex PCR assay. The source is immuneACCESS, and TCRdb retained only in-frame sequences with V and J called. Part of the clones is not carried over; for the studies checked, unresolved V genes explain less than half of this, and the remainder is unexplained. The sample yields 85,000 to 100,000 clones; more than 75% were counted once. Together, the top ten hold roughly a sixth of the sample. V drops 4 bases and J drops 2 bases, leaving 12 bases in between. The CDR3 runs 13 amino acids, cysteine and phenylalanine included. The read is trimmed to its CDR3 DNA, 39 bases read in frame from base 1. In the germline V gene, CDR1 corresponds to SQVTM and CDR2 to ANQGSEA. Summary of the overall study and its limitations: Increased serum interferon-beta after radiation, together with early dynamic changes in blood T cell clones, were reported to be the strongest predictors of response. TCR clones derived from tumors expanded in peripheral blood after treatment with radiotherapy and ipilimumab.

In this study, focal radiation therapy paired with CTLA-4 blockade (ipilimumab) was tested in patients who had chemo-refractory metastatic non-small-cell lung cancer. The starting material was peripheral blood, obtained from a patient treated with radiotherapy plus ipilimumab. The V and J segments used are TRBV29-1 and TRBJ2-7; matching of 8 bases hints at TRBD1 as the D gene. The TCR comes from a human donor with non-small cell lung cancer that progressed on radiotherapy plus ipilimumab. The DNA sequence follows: TGCAGCGTTGGGACAGGGACTACCTACGAGCAGTACTTC. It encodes CSVGTGTTYEQYF.